What follows are 25 T cell receptor beta chains derived from one specimen sequenced in a study of post-analysis software for immune sequencing data. General study results and limits: The five TRBV segments detected at higher frequency in patients than in controls included TRBV5-6, TRBV5-1 and TRBV20-1.

These receptors lack a known antigen. cDNA libraries for TCR beta contained unique molecular identifiers. TCRdb re-called the PCR reads with MiXCR, one entry per CDR3 protein. This sample has almost 700,000 distinct CDR3 sequences, with 55% to 70% found just once. The sample consisted of blood. The receptor set was obtained from a girl aged 2-10 years with multiple sclerosis.

The genes are TRBV29-1 and TRBJ2-5; possible D gene TRBD2, 6 bases. V lost 5 bases and J lost 1, with 8 bases in between. Looked up from germline, CDR1 is SQVTM and CDR2 is ANQGSEA. CDR3 length equals 12 residues. The CDR3 region has the DNA TGCAGCGTTTCGACTAGCCAAGAGACCCAGTACTTC. It is translated as CSVSTSQETQYF. Complete variable domain (other parts from reference TRBV29-1 and TRBJ2-5): SAVISQKPSRDICQRGTSLTIQCQVDSQVTMMFWYRQQPGQSLTLIATANQGSEATYESGFVIDKFPISRPNLTFSTLTVSNMSPEDSSIYLCSVSTSQETQYFGPGTRLLVL.

This clonotype was detected only a few times. The V gene is TRBV6-5, the J gene TRBJ2-1, with D possibly matching TRBD2 (6 bases). V shed 6 bases and J shed 5 bases, with 17 bases lying between them. This CDR3 comprises 15 residues. CDR1 is MNHEY and CDR2 is SVGAGI in the germline V gene. The CDR3: CASRMGTGGNNEQFF. CDR3 bases: TGTGCCAGCAGGATGGGGACCGGGGGTAACAATGAGCAGTTCTTC.

The chain combines TRBV10-3 with TRBJ2-1; D is perhaps TRBD2 (5 bases). Deletions cut 2 bases from V and 8 bases from J, with 16 bases between. CDR3 length: 15 residues. Germline loops: CDR1 ENHRY, CDR2 SYGVKD. The CDR3 spells CAISEGGSWNDEQFF. The DNA of the CDR3 is TGTGCCATCAGTGAGGGTGGGAGTTGGAACGATGAGCAGTTCTTC.

The chain has TRBV7-8 and TRBJ2-4; D gene ambiguous. The J call is uncertain, as TRBJ2-7 better fits the DNA end. In germline, CDR1 is SGHVS, CDR2 FQNEAQ. The CDR3 has 12 amino acids. As DNA, the CDR3 is TGTGCCAGCAGAAATGGAGCCTACGAGCAGTACTTC. Translated: CASRNGAYEQYF.

The V call is TRBV7-2, the J call TRBJ1-2; the D is unclear. Germline CDR1 and CDR2: SGHTA and FQGNSA. The CDR3 extends over 13 amino acids. Trimming took off 1 base at V and 2 bases at J, with 5 bases between the two ends. The CDR3 nucleotides read TGTGCCAGCAGCTTAGAGATGAACTATGGCTACACCTTC. Protein product: CASSLEMNYGYTF. Combining the CDR3 with reference TRBV7-2 and TRBJ1-2 gives the whole variable domain GAGVSQSPSNKVTEKGKDVELRCDPISGHTALYWYRQSLGQGLEFLIYFQGNSAPDKSGLPSDRFSAERTGGSVSTLTIQRTQQEDSAVYLCASSLEMNYGYTFGSGTRLTVV.

V is TRBV2 and J is TRBJ2-7; 9 bases match TRBD1. CDR3 length equals 14 residues. CDR1 is SNHLY, CDR2 FYNNEI, per germline. J gave up 2 bases and V 7 bases, and 6 bases lay outside the gene matches. In nucleotides, the CDR3 is TGTGCCAGCAAACTTAGGACAGGGGCCTACGAGCAGTACTTC. Amino acid sequence: CASKLRTGAYEQYF.

The chain has TRBV20-1 and TRBJ1-2; TRBD1 matches 7 bases. CDR3 length equals 14 residues. CDR1 DFQATT and CDR2 SNEGSKA come from the germline V gene (reference sequence). J was trimmed by 8 bases and V by 3 bases; bases with no gene match: 12. Written as DNA, the CDR3 is TGCAGTGCTAGCGCGATAACAGGGGCCGGAGGCTACACCTTC. The encoded protein is CSASAITGAGGYTF.

This CDR3 reads CASSVGGRGLYNEQFF. For the CDR3, the DNA is TGTGCCAGCAGCGTAGGGGGTAGGGGACTTTACAATGAGCAGTTCTTC. The V gene is TRBV9, the J gene TRBJ2-1; D may be TRBD2 (6 bases). The CDR3 runs 16 residues. With 0 bases removed from V and 4 bases from J, the gap between germline ends came to 14 bases. Germline-derived CDR1 and CDR2 are SGDLS and YYNGEE.

The sample holds a few counts of this clonotype. This chain joins TRBV7-7 and TRBJ2-1, with a weak D call TRBD1 (5 bases). The CDR3 sequence is 15 residues long. CDR1 and CDR2 (germline): SSHAT, FNYEAQ (reference sequence). Trimming took 1 base from V and 8 from J, leaving 15 bases between them. Here the CDR3 DNA reads TGTGCCAGCAGCTTAGTCTCTGCTGGGGCTGATGAGCAGTTCTTC. Amino acid sequence: CASSLVSAGADEQFF. Full variable domain (missing parts from reference TRBV7-7 and TRBJ2-1): GAGVSQSPRYKVTKRGQDVTLRCDPISSHATLYWYQQALGQGPEFLTYFNYEAQPDKSGLPSDRFSAERPEGSISTLTIQRTEQRDSAMYRCASSLVSAGADEQFFGPGTRLTVL.

The count of this clonotype is one. V and J are TRBV29-1 and TRBJ2-5; the match to TRBD1 covers 11 bases. The end of the DNA is better explained by TRBJ2-7, so the J call may be wrong. The CDR3 has 14 amino acids. CDR1 SQVTM and CDR2 ANQGSEA come from the germline V gene. The CDR3 sequence is CSVGDRGLAYEQYF. The DNA of the CDR3 is TGCAGCGTCGGGGACAGGGGGTTAGCCTACGAGCAGTACTTC.

The chain couples TRBV29-1 to TRBJ2-1; 9 nucleotides line up with TRBD2. Germline CDR1 is SQVTM and CDR2 is ANQGSEA. CDR3 length: 15 residues. The J segment lost 9 bases and the V segment lost 1 base, leaving 10 bases of the junction unmatched. The CDR3 loop reads CSVEGVSSGESEQFF. In DNA, the CDR3 is TGCAGCGTTGAAGGTGTATCTAGCGGGGAATCTGAGCAGTTCTTC.

The V and J genes are TRBV12-3 or TRBV12-4 and TRBJ1-5, with D possibly TRBD1 on 5 matching bases. Trimming left V 6 bases short and J 5 bases short, with 23 bases between. This CDR3 has 17 residues. The CDR3 nucleotides are TGTGCCAGCAGCTCCAAGGGGCCACTGGACGGCTATCAGCCCCAGCATTTT. Translated, it gives CASSSKGPLDGYQPQHF.

This clonotype was recorded only once. This rearrangement joins TRBV20-1 to TRBJ2-1; 7 bases map to TRBD1. V was pared by 1 base and J by 6 bases, with 3 bases of the junction left unmatched. The germline CDR1 and CDR2 sequences are DFQATT and SNEGSKA (reference sequence). CDR3 length: 13 residues. This chain's CDR3 is CSARVGQRNEQFF. CDR3 coding DNA: TGCAGTGCTAGAGTGGGACAGCGCAATGAGCAGTTCTTC.

Comments on this clonotype: A clone one base away is much larger, so this may be a read error. The chain employs TRBV3-1 and TRBJ2-7; TRBD1 agrees at 8 bases. V lost 1 base to trimming and J lost 3 bases; unmatched junction nucleotides: 2. From germline, CDR1 is LGHDT and CDR2 YNNKEL (reference sequence). CDR3 length equals 14 residues. In DNA, the CDR3 is TGTGCCAGCAGCCAAGGGACAGGGTACTACGAGCAGTACTTC. This gives the protein CASSQGTGYYEQYF.

The chain recombines TRBV10-2 with TRBJ1-2, with D unresolved. The CDR3 is 13 amino acids. The V end was cut by 6 bases, the J end by 7 bases, with 15 bases between. The germline V gene encodes CDR1 WSHSY and CDR2 SAAADI. The CDR3, as DNA: TGCGCCAGCAGGGAGCCAGGCTTTATTGGCTACACCTTC. This translates into CASREPGFIGYTF.

The rearrangement uses TRBV15 and TRBJ2-1; D is possibly TRBD2 (5 bases). CDR1 and CDR2 from the germline V gene are LNHNV and YYDKDF (reference sequence). The V gene lost 3 bases and the J gene lost 2 bases, with 11 bases spanning the gap. The CDR3 has 15 amino acids. This CDR3 is CATSREASTYNEQFF. CDR3 DNA sequence: TGTGCCACCAGCAGGGAGGCGTCAACCTACAATGAGCAGTTCTTC.

The rearrangement joins TRBV20-1 to TRBJ2-1, with unresolved D. Between the trimmed V and J ends, which lost 3 bases and 0 bases, there was a span of 9 bases. The CDR3 extends over 14 amino acids. Germline-derived CDR1 and CDR2 are DFQATT and SNEGSKA (reference sequence). The DNA for the CDR3 is TGCAGTGCTAGCGCCCTTAGCTCCTACAATGAGCAGTTCTTC. It encodes CSASALSSYNEQFF.

This clonotype was seen a few times. The J gene is TRBJ2-1, the V gene TRBV29-1, with a weak D call TRBD2 (6 bases). V lost 7 bases and J 9 bases, leaving 19 bases between the germline ends. The CDR3 totals 13 residues. The germline V gene encodes CDR1 SQVTM and CDR2 ANQGSEA. This chain's CDR3 is CSEGLSGGREQFF. DNA of the CDR3: TGCAGCGAGGGACTCTCCGGCGGTCGTGAGCAGTTCTTC.

The CDR3 region has the DNA TGTGCCAGCCATATTCCAGGGCTGGCGGCTCCGGCAGATACGCAGTATTTT. Residues: CASHIPGLAAPADTQYF. The chain links TRBV7-9 to TRBJ2-3; perhaps TRBD1 as D (5 bases). The CDR3 runs to 17 residues. V was trimmed by 8 bases and J by 4 bases, leaving 25 bases between them. The V gene's germline CDR1 is SEHNR and CDR2 FQNEAQ (reference sequence).

The chain carries TRBV4-1 and TRBJ2-7, with TRBD1 as a possible D gene (5 bases). The CDR3 consists of 15 residues. Germline lookup yields CDR1 MGHRA and CDR2 YSYEKL. Trimming removed 4 bases at V and 6 bases at J, with 19 bases between. The CDR3 DNA sequence: TGCGCCAGCAGCCCCGATACAGGTTGGAAGGGCGAGCAGTACTTC. It is translated as CASSPDTGWKGEQYF.

This clonotype was recorded a few times. The chain links TRBV5-5 to TRBJ2-1; 10 nucleotides align to TRBD2. This CDR3 region has 16 residues. J lost 8 bases, V lost 1 base, and 9 bases had no gene match. The germline V gene encodes CDR1 SGHKS and CDR2 YYEKEE (reference sequence). CDR3 sequence: CASSLTSSGRGYEQFF. CDR3 coding DNA: TGTGCCAGCAGCTTGACTTCTAGCGGGAGAGGCTATGAGCAGTTCTTC. Full variable domain (remainder filled in from reference TRBV5-5 and TRBJ2-1): DAGVTQSPTHLIKTRGQQVTLRCSPISGHKSVSWYQQVLGQGPQFIFQYYEKEERGRGNFPDRFSARQFPNYSSELNVNALLLGDSALYLCASSLTSSGRGYEQFFGPGTRLTVL.

The chain couples TRBV20-1 to TRBJ2-1; the D call may be TRBD1 or TRBD2 (6 bases each). Trimming removed 2 bases at V and 8 bases at J, with 19 bases between. CDR3 length: 15 amino acids. From germline, CDR1 is DFQATT and CDR2 SNEGSKA (reference sequence). DNA for the CDR3: TGCAGTGCTAGAAGGGGGGCTTTTTCGGTCGATGAGCAGTTCTTC. This gives the protein CSARRGAFSVDEQFF.

In this sample, this clonotype turned up once. The rearrangement joins TRBV27 to TRBJ1-1, with TRBD1 matching over 11 bases. CDR3 length: 16 amino acids. V shed 5 bases, J shed 6 bases, and the junction held 11 bases outside the gene matches. Germline-derived CDR1 and CDR2 are MNHEY and SMNVEV (reference sequence). DNA for the CDR3: TGTGCCAGCAGTCTTGGGACAGGGGGATTTGGCCCTGAAGCTTTCTTT. This translates into CASSLGTGGFGPEAFF.

The gene calls are TRBV5-1 and TRBJ2-2; the match to TRBD2 covers 16 bases. V dropped 4 bases and J dropped 0; count of bases not matched to a gene: 3. CDR3 length: 18 amino acids. Germline lookup yields CDR1 SGHRS and CDR2 YFSETQ. The DNA for the CDR3 is TGCGCCAGCAGCCCGGGACTAGCGGGAGGGGCGAACACCGGGGAGCTGTTTTTT. Its protein product is CASSPGLAGGANTGELFF.

The J gene is TRBJ2-4, the V gene TRBV29-1, with D perhaps matching TRBD1 or TRBD2 (5 bases each). Germline loops: CDR1 SQVTM, CDR2 ANQGSEA. The CDR3 extends over 16 amino acids. The V gene lost 6 bases and the J gene lost 6 bases, with 24 bases spanning the gap. The CDR3 protein is CSVTSPGTVRGNIQYF. The CDR3 region has the DNA TGCAGCGTCACCAGTCCCGGGACGGTGAGGGGAAACATTCAGTACTTC.